This TCR beta chain was identified during a study of blood T cell repertoires in COVID-19. The overall study: Spain, Italy and the United States supplied samples that represented acute and convalescent COVID-19.

The protocol was immunoSEQ multiplex PCR, while the TCRdb copy is restricted to in-frame clones and leaves out a portion. The table shows just under 350,000 clones, with 91% occurring only once. From germline, CDR1 is SEHNR and CDR2 FQNEAQ (reference sequence). This CDR3 comprises 15 residues. Trimming took 10 bases from V and 1 from J, leaving 17 bases between them. The sequence came from a woman between 18 and 29 years old who had recovered from COVID-19. Sequencing was performed on peripheral blood. The chain links TRBV7-9 to TRBJ2-1; D gene uncertain. CDR3 sequence (DNA): TGTGCCACCCAACCTTATGGGCTTTCCTACAATGAGCAGTTCTTC. Translating gives CATQPYGLSYNEQFF. Based on the CDR3 plus reference TRBV7-9 and TRBJ2-1, the full variable domain is DTGVSQNPRHKITKRGQNVTFRCDPISEHNRLYWYRQTLGQGPEFLTYFQNEAQLEKSRLLSDRFSAERPKGSFSTLEIQRTEQGDSAMYLCATQPYGLSYNEQFFGPGTRLTVL.